This TCR beta chain was identified during a study of CD8 T cells in ankylosing spondylitis. Broader study findings: Within ankylosing spondylitis blood, a TCR beta motif made up of several highly homologous variants appeared to be characteristic. Reportedly, matched ankylosing spondylitis synovial fluid was significantly enriched for disease-linked clones. The disease-linked clones had a CD8+ phenotype and low blood frequencies.

Quantitative barcoded 5'-RACE was used to prepare TCR beta libraries. A single record per CDR3 protein comes from TCRdb applying MiXCR to the 5' RACE reads. The table lists 200,000 to 300,000 distinct CDR3 sequences, more than 9% of them singletons. The CDR3 is 15 residues long. Trimming took off 4 bases at V and 0 bases at J, with 10 bases between the two ends. Germline values: CDR1 LGHDT, CDR2 YNNKEL (reference sequence). Notes on this clonotype: Antigen: not known.

V usage is TRBV3-1 and J usage is TRBJ1-3; D is ambiguous. The sequencing sample was made of blood, either unsorted or a sorted T cell fraction (not recorded which). The sequence was collected from a male donor with ankylosing spondylitis or in good health (not recorded which). The CDR3 loop reads CASSPGLHSGNTIYF. In nucleotides, the CDR3 is TGTGCCAGCAGCCCCGGGCTCCACTCTGGAAACACCATATATTTT.